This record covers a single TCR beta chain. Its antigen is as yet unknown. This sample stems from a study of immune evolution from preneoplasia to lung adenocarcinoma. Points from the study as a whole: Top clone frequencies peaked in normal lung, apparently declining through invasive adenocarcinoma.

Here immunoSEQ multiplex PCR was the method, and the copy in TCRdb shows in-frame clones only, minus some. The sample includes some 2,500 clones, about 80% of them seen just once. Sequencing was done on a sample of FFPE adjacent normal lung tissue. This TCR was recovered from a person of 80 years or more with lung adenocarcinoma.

The CDR3 here is CASSEQPGQGYGYTF. The DNA for the CDR3 is TGTGCCAGCAGTGAGCAACCGGGACAGGGATACGGCTACACCTTC. The chain is built from TRBV6-1 and TRBJ1-2; 9 nucleotides line up with TRBD1. Germline lookup yields CDR1 MNHNS and CDR2 SASEGT. V dropped 3 bases and J dropped 8; count of bases not matched to a gene: 10. CDR3 length: 15 amino acids.